A selection of T cell receptor beta chains follows, all from one sample in a study of CXCR3-negative and CXCR3-positive naive CD8 T cells. For each CDR3 protein, TCRdb gives one entry from its re-call of the 5' RACE reads, without DNA. The table lists around 88,000 distinct CDR3 sequences, with 1.1% in the top ten. Material: naive CXCR3+ CD8+ T cells from blood. Receptors were obtained from a human donor in good health. Some clones in this sample may be carry-over from other donors' samples. Each CDR3 is given with its conserved first and last residue.

v_call	j_call	cdr3_length	cdr3_aa
TRBV19	TRBJ1-1	15	CASSIASPQDTEAFF
TRBV12-3/TRBV12-4	TRBJ1-1	18	CASRNRGGTGSVNTEAFF
TRBV20-1	TRBJ1-2	13	CSASLGEAYGYTF
TRBV29-1	TRBJ2-7	13	CSYTGTGSYEQYF
TRBV11-1	TRBJ2-7	14	CASSLAGNRYEQYF
TRBV19	TRBJ2-1	16	CASSIEAGTGKNEQFF
TRBV5-6	TRBJ2-7	15	CASSLAGTGLGEQYF
TRBV20-1	TRBJ2-7	17	CSARDPLTGSASYEQYF
TRBV4-3	TRBJ1-2	14	CASSLNSDSYGYTF
TRBV15	TRBJ1-1	15	CATSRLEVLNTEAFF
TRBV6-5	TRBJ2-5	19	CASIETGTRGENTGETQYF
TRBV4-2	TRBJ1-1	16	CASSQDVRGMNTEAFF
TRBV7-9	TRBJ2-1	15	CASSRTGTPYNEQFF
TRBV6-5	TRBJ1-2	16	CASWDRQTTYGAGYTF
TRBV7-8	TRBJ2-1	15	CASSLDGASYNEQFF
TRBV7-6	TRBJ2-1	13	CASSTRQDNEQFF
TRBV12-3/TRBV12-4	TRBJ2-2	12	CASRSDLTELFF
TRBV6-2/TRBV6-3	TRBJ2-3	12	CASLGSTDTQYF
TRBV7-3	TRBJ1-2	16	CASSLTTGIGLYGYTF
TRBV7-8	TRBJ2-5	15	CASRPTGPYQETQYF
TRBV20-1	TRBJ2-5	13	CSVRQWYQETQYF
TRBV28	TRBJ2-3	16	CASSLVYGGGTDTQYF
TRBV7-2	TRBJ2-2	14	CASITGFRTGELFF
TRBV7-6	TRBJ2-7	14	CASSGDRMSYEQYF
TRBV11-2	TRBJ2-3	18	CASSTPSLAGGRTDTQYF
TRBV7-6	TRBJ2-7	13	CASSLGAPYEQYF
TRBV7-8	TRBJ1-2	11	CASSFSGGYTF
TRBV29-1	TRBJ2-3	16	CSVEGHFVLSTDTQYF
TRBV27	TRBJ2-1	15	CASSFLLDSYNEQFF
TRBV7-2	TRBJ2-7	14	CASSIPGLDYEQYF
TRBV9	TRBJ1-2	16	CASSVALEDTNYGYTF
TRBV4-1	TRBJ2-7	14	CASSPGQGWYEQYF
TRBV12-5	TRBJ1-1	15	CASGLDGPGRTEAFF
TRBV5-1	TRBJ2-6	17	CASSPDMAFSGANVLTF